This T cell receptor beta chain was recovered during a study of T cell repertoires in cytomegalovirus infection. For the study at large: Signatures in public TCR beta sequences pointed to both CMV infection and matching HLA type.

MiXCR was run by TCRdb on the reads, yielding one entry per CDR3 protein. The sample records 150,000 to 200,000 distinct CDR3 sequences, over 25% being singletons. CDR3 length: 15 amino acids. V was cut by 4 bases and J by 1 base, with 12 bases left in between. Germline values: CDR1 SGHTA, CDR2 FQGNSA. Study-wide results and limits: Summed frequency of shared TCR beta families picked out CMV carriers who also had the relevant HLA. The ex vivo response showed dominance by HLA-C-restricted CMV-specific TCR beta clonotypes.

This clonotype was seen at least ten times. Antigen unknown. The genes are TRBV7-2 and TRBJ2-3; D gene uncertain. Sequenced: PBMCs. The TCR originated in a human donor in good health (CMV status not recorded). Some clones in this sample may be carry-over from other donors' samples. CDR3 nucleotide sequence: TGTGCCAGCAGCTACGGGCCCGGACGCACAGATACGCAGTATTTT. Its protein product is CASSYGPGRTDTQYF.